This TCR beta chain was identified during a study of blood T cell repertoires in COVID-19. Study-level background: T cells, B-cell-depleted T cells, or PBMCs provided the cDNA or gDNA that served as material.

V gave up 3 bases and J gave up 4 bases; unmatched junction bases: 6. The length of the CDR3 is 15 residues. Germline CDR1 and CDR2: SNHLY and FYNNEI. Participants' reported clinical history set cohort assignment. Method: immunoSEQ multiplex PCR; TCRdb's copy keeps in-frame clones and lacks some. The top ten hold around 1.7% of the sample, which has around 280,000 clones, almost 90% seen once. The V and J genes are TRBV2 and TRBJ2-7, with 10 bases that match TRBD1. The source material was PBMCs or T cells enriched from blood (not recorded which). The TCR originated in a woman between 18 and 29 years old with acute COVID-19. The CDR3 DNA reads as TGTGCCAGCAGTGAGGACAGGGGGGGTATGTACGAGCAGTACTTC. This translates into CASSEDRGGMYEQYF.